The 9 T cell receptor beta chains presented below share a single source sample, sequenced in a study of T cells in Graves' hyperthyroidism and ophthalmopathy. Amplification of TCR beta CDR3 regions was performed using RNA transcripts as template. The HTBI primer set drove a first-round RT-PCR of the TCR CDR3. Using its own MiXCR run on the multiplex PCR reads, TCRdb lists one record per CDR3 protein. The sample comprises about 400,000 distinct CDR3 sequences, roughly an eighth of which are singletons, and approximately 5.3% rests with the top ten. Sequencing was performed on blood. All receptors derive from a woman aged 18-29 years with Graves' hyperthyroidism.

In this sample, this clonotype turned up many times. V usage is TRBV12-3 or TRBV12-4 and J usage is TRBJ1-1; unclear D gene. The CDR3 extends over 12 amino acids. Trimming removed 5 bases at V and 2 bases at J, with 6 bases between. The CDR3 nucleotides are TGTGCCAGCAGTCACCTAAACACTGAAGCTTTCTTT. It encodes CASSHLNTEAFF.

The chain employs TRBV29-1 and TRBJ1-2, with TRBD1 identical over 7 bases. This CDR3 comprises 12 residues. Losses at the gene ends were 2 bases for V and 7 bases for J; bases not matched to a gene: 4. CDR1 is SQVTM, CDR2 ANQGSEA, per germline. This CDR3 reads CSVERRGAGYTF. In DNA, the CDR3 is TGCAGCGTTGAACGCAGGGGGGCTGGCTACACCTTC.

This clonotype was detected only a few times. The chain recombines TRBV19 with TRBJ2-7; D not resolved. Trimming cost V 6 bases and J 5 bases, with 11 bases left between them. The CDR3 length is 12 residues. CDR1 is LNHDA and CDR2 is SQIVND in the germline V gene (reference sequence). The DNA of the CDR3 is TGTGCCAGTAGGGGTGTTTCCGACGAGCAGTACTTC. It specifies CASRGVSDEQYF.

This clonotype was picked up many times. The V call is TRBV28, the J call TRBJ1-1, with unresolved D. Germline CDR1 is MDHEN and CDR2 is SYDVKM. The CDR3 covers 13 residues. V gave up 8 bases and J gave up 2 bases, with 12 bases separating them. DNA of the CDR3: TGTGCCAGCCTTAGATACTATAACACTGAAGCTTTCTTT. Amino acids: CASLRYYNTEAFF.

This clonotype was observed at least ten times. The chain carries TRBV20-1 and TRBJ2-7; tentative D call: TRBD2 (5 bases). The CDR3 sequence is 13 residues long. The germline V and J ends were trimmed by 3 bases and 2 bases, with 11 bases remaining between them. Germline loops: CDR1 DFQATT, CDR2 SNEGSKA (reference sequence). The CDR3 reads CSASSSGTYEQYF. CDR3 DNA sequence: TGCAGTGCTAGTTCTTCGGGAACCTACGAGCAGTACTTC.

In its sample, this clonotype was seen many times. The chain has TRBV12-3 or TRBV12-4 and TRBJ2-1; 7 nucleotides agree with TRBD2. The CDR3 runs to 19 residues. V shed 4 bases and J 4 bases; nucleotides not matched to a gene: 19. DNA for the CDR3: TGTGCCAGCAGTTCCCCCCCCGGGGTGAGGTGGGAGGGTTACAATGAGCAGTTCTTC. Protein: CASSSPPGVRWEGYNEQFF.

The V and J genes are TRBV27 and TRBJ2-7; 10 positions agree with TRBD2. After removal of 5 bases from V and 3 bases from J, the junction contained 10 bases not matched to a gene. Germline assignment: CDR1 MNHEY and CDR2 SMNVEV (reference sequence). The CDR3 has 16 residues. CDR3 in amino acids: CASSAPPAGGVYEQYF. Here the CDR3 DNA reads TGTGCCAGCAGTGCCCCCCCAGCGGGAGGGGTCTACGAGCAGTACTTC.

The J gene is TRBJ1-6, the V gene TRBV4-2; possible D gene TRBD1, 6 bases. The CDR3 is 17 residues long. The V gene lost 0 bases and the J gene lost 10 bases, with 19 bases spanning the gap. From germline, CDR1 is LGHNA and CDR2 YNFKEQ. The CDR3 sequence: CASSQELAGEGVSPLHF. Here the CDR3 DNA reads TGTGCCAGCAGCCAAGAGTTGGCAGGGGAAGGGGTATCACCCCTCCACTTT.

Notes on this clonotype: A much larger clone lies one base from this, so it may be a read error. J is TRBJ2-7 and V is TRBV13; D is possibly TRBD1 or TRBD2 (5 bases each). Germline V gene lookup returns CDR1 PRHDT and CDR2 FYEKMQ (reference sequence). V lost 2 bases, J lost 9 bases, and 14 bases lay in between. This CDR3 comprises 13 residues. CDR3 DNA: TGTGCCAGCAGCTTAACCACCGGGACGGCGCAGTACTTC. Encoded protein: CASSLTTGTAQYF. Full variable domain (missing parts from reference TRBV13 and TRBJ2-7): AAGVIQSPRHLIKEKRETATLKCYPIPRHDTVYWYQQGPGQDPQFLISFYEKMQSDKGSIPDRFSAQQFSDYHSELNMSSLELGDSALYFCASSLTTGTAQYFGPGTRLTVT.